This is a list of T cell receptor beta chains from one sample in a study of T cell repertoires in cytomegalovirus infection. One entry per CDR3 protein, called by TCRdb with MiXCR from the reads. In the table there are about 400,000 distinct CDR3 sequences, around 18% of which are singletons. Source material: PBMCs. All receptors come from a human donor in good health (CMV status not recorded). Some clones in this sample may be carry-over from other donors' samples. CDR3s include the opening cysteine and the closing phenylalanine or tryptophan. A D gene is named only where the DNA matches it firmly. Clone size appears in some rows only: once, few, many, or a class for an expanded clone.

d_gene: TRBD1; v_gene: TRBV5-6; abundance: few; j_gene: TRBJ1-2; CDR3nt: TGTGCCAGCAGCTTGGTCTTACAGGGGGCTAAAGGCTACACCTTC; CDR3aa: CASSLVLQGAKGYTF
d_gene: NA; v_gene: TRBV12-3/TRBV12-4; abundance: NA; j_gene: TRBJ1-5; CDR3nt: TGTGCCAGCAGTACGACTGGGGGGTACAATCAGCCCCAGCATTTT; CDR3aa: CASSTTGGYNQPQHF
d_gene: NA; v_gene: TRBV29-1; abundance: NA; j_gene: TRBJ2-1; CDR3nt: TGCAGCGTGGCCCAGGGTGGTGAGCAGTTCTTC; CDR3aa: CSVAQGGEQFF
d_gene: TRBD1; v_gene: TRBV7-2; abundance: many; j_gene: TRBJ1-2; CDR3nt: TGTGCCAGCAGCTCGTCGGGACAGGGTGTTGGCTACACCTTC; CDR3aa: CASSSSGQGVGYTF
d_gene: NA; v_gene: TRBV7-9; abundance: few; j_gene: TRBJ1-2; CDR3nt: TGTGCCAGCAACGACCCATCACAGGGCTTAAACTATGGCTACACCTTC; CDR3aa: CASNDPSQGLNYGYTF
d_gene: NA; v_gene: TRBV4-1; abundance: few; j_gene: TRBJ1-2; CDR3nt: TGCGCCAGCAGCCGACCCAGCGGACTCCCCTATGGCTACACCTTC; CDR3aa: CASSRPSGLPYGYTF
d_gene: TRBD1; v_gene: TRBV7-6; abundance: many; j_gene: TRBJ2-2; CDR3nt: TGTGCCAGCAGCAGCCACAGGGGACGGACCGGGGAGCTGTTTTTT; CDR3aa: CASSSHRGRTGELFF
d_gene: NA; v_gene: TRBV4-1; abundance: few; j_gene: TRBJ2-1; CDR3nt: TGCGCCAGCAGCCAGTTGACCACCCCTAATGAGCAGTTCTTC; CDR3aa: CASSQLTTPNEQFF
d_gene: NA; v_gene: TRBV19; abundance: many; j_gene: TRBJ2-1; CDR3nt: TGTGCCAGTAGTAGCCTTTTATCCTACAATGAGCAGTTCTTC; CDR3aa: CASSSLLSYNEQFF
d_gene: TRBD2; v_gene: TRBV7-8; abundance: many; j_gene: TRBJ2-1; CDR3nt: TGTGCCAGCAGCCCCCGGGGGGGCGGCTGGGGTGAGCAGTTCTTC; CDR3aa: CASSPRGGGWGEQFF
d_gene: TRBD1; v_gene: TRBV28; abundance: many; j_gene: TRBJ2-3; CDR3nt: TGTGCCAGCAGTCCAAGGACAGGGTTTTTCCCAAGCGCCACTAAGAATACGCAGTATTTT; CDR3aa: CASSPRTGFFPSATKNTQYF
d_gene: NA; v_gene: TRBV12-3/TRBV12-4; abundance: many; j_gene: TRBJ1-1; CDR3nt: TGTGCCAGCAGTTTACTGGGCTATGAAGCTTTCTTT; CDR3aa: CASSLLGYEAFF
d_gene: TRBD1; v_gene: TRBV6-6; abundance: NA; j_gene: TRBJ1-2; CDR3nt: TGTGCCAGCAGTTACCCGGACAGGGCTGACGACTACACCTTC; CDR3aa: CASSYPDRADDYTF
d_gene: TRBD1; v_gene: TRBV18; abundance: NA; j_gene: TRBJ1-2; CDR3nt: TGTGCCATCTCACTCTCCCGGGACAGCTATGGCTACACCTTC; CDR3aa: CAISLSRDSYGYTF
d_gene: TRBD1; v_gene: TRBV7-3; abundance: NA; j_gene: TRBJ1-4; CDR3nt: TGTGCCAGCAGCTCACAGGGGCTTTCGGAAAAACTGTTTTTT; CDR3aa: CASSSQGLSEKLFF
d_gene: TRBD1; v_gene: TRBV7-6; abundance: many; j_gene: TRBJ2-1; CDR3nt: TGTGCCAGCAGCTCCTGGACAGGGTGGGATCATAATGAGCAGTTCTTC; CDR3aa: CASSSWTGWDHNEQFF
d_gene: NA; v_gene: TRBV7-2; abundance: many; j_gene: TRBJ2-7; CDR3nt: TGTGCCAGCAGCTCAACTAGGAGGGGTCTCTACGAGCAGTACTTC; CDR3aa: CASSSTRRGLYEQYF
d_gene: NA; v_gene: TRBV7-2; abundance: few; j_gene: TRBJ2-1; CDR3nt: TGTGCCAGCAGCTGGGGACACGACCTCTACAATGAGCAGTTCTTC; CDR3aa: CASSWGHDLYNEQFF
d_gene: NA; v_gene: TRBV12-3/TRBV12-4; abundance: NA; j_gene: TRBJ1-1; CDR3nt: TGTGCCAGCGGGGCCGGGCCGGTGAACACTGAAGCTTTCTTT; CDR3aa: CASGAGPVNTEAFF
d_gene: NA; v_gene: TRBV6-1; abundance: few; j_gene: TRBJ2-7; CDR3nt: TGTGCCAGCAGTGAACAGAGACAATTGGCCTACGAGCAGTACTTC; CDR3aa: CASSEQRQLAYEQYF
d_gene: TRBD2; v_gene: TRBV12-3/TRBV12-4; abundance: many; j_gene: TRBJ2-7; CDR3nt: TGTGCCAGCAGTTTCGCGGGAGTTAAATACGAGCAGTACTTC; CDR3aa: CASSFAGVKYEQYF
d_gene: TRBD2; v_gene: TRBV7-2; abundance: NA; j_gene: TRBJ2-7; CDR3nt: TGTGCCAGCAGCTATAAAGGACTAGTCCCCGAGCAGTACTTC; CDR3aa: CASSYKGLVPEQYF
d_gene: NA; v_gene: TRBV19; abundance: few; j_gene: TRBJ1-2; CDR3nt: TGTGCCAGTTTGGACCAAGGGGGAATCAGCTACACCTTC; CDR3aa: CASLDQGGISYTF
d_gene: TRBD2; v_gene: TRBV20-1; abundance: NA; j_gene: TRBJ2-3; CDR3nt: TGCAGTGCTAGTATCCGGGAGGCTAGCACAGATACGCAGTATTTT; CDR3aa: CSASIREASTDTQYF
d_gene: NA; v_gene: TRBV2; abundance: few; j_gene: TRBJ2-3; CDR3nt: TGTGCCAGCGAGAGGGAGAGAACAGATACGCAGTATTTT; CDR3aa: CASERERTDTQYF
d_gene: NA; v_gene: TRBV12-3/TRBV12-4; abundance: NA; j_gene: TRBJ2-7; CDR3nt: TGTGCCAGCAAGCGGGCAGGCCCCGGGTACGAGCAGTACTTC; CDR3aa: CASKRAGPGYEQYF
d_gene: TRBD2; v_gene: TRBV18; abundance: NA; j_gene: TRBJ2-1; CDR3nt: TGTGCCAGCTCCCCGGGACTAGCGGGGGCGTACAATGAGCAGTTCTTC; CDR3aa: CASSPGLAGAYNEQFF
d_gene: NA; v_gene: TRBV11-3; abundance: NA; j_gene: TRBJ1-1; CDR3nt: TGTGCCAGCAGCTCGAACCGGGCCAGGCGGCACACTGAAGCTTTCTTT; CDR3aa: CASSSNRARRHTEAFF
d_gene: NA; v_gene: TRBV20-1; abundance: many; j_gene: TRBJ2-1; CDR3nt: TGCAGTGCCTCTCCTGCGCTCGACAATGAGCAGTTCTTC; CDR3aa: CSASPALDNEQFF
d_gene: NA; v_gene: TRBV6-6; abundance: NA; j_gene: TRBJ2-7; CDR3nt: TGTGCCAGCAGTTACGGTGCGGGGTGGAACTACGAGCAGTACTTC; CDR3aa: CASSYGAGWNYEQYF
d_gene: TRBD2; v_gene: TRBV7-2; abundance: few; j_gene: TRBJ2-5; CDR3nt: TGTGCCAGCAGCTTAGGAGGGACTAGCCTAAAGACCCAGTACTTC; CDR3aa: CASSLGGTSLKTQYF
d_gene: NA; v_gene: TRBV14; abundance: NA; j_gene: TRBJ2-1; CDR3nt: TGTGCCAGCAACCTCATGTCGGATGAGCAGTTCTTC; CDR3aa: CASNLMSDEQFF
d_gene: TRBD2; v_gene: TRBV7-2; abundance: many; j_gene: TRBJ2-3; CDR3nt: TGTGCCAGCAGCCTCATGGGACTAGCGGGCACAGATACGCAGTATTTT; CDR3aa: CASSLMGLAGTDTQYF
d_gene: TRBD1; v_gene: TRBV6-2/TRBV6-3; abundance: NA; j_gene: TRBJ1-1; CDR3nt: TGTGCCAGCAGCCCTGACAGGGGGCGGGCTTTCTTT; CDR3aa: CASSPDRGRAFF
d_gene: TRBD1; v_gene: TRBV11-2; abundance: few; j_gene: TRBJ2-3; CDR3nt: TGTGCCAGCAGCGGAACAGGGGGCGAAAAACCAGATACGCAGTATTTT; CDR3aa: CASSGTGGEKPDTQYF
d_gene: NA; v_gene: TRBV7-9; abundance: few; j_gene: TRBJ1-1; CDR3nt: TGTGCCAGCAGCTTTGGTGGGGCCCGGAACACTGAAGCTTTCTTT; CDR3aa: CASSFGGARNTEAFF
d_gene: TRBD1; v_gene: TRBV14; abundance: NA; j_gene: TRBJ1-2; CDR3nt: TGTGCCAGCAGCCATGCGGGACAGGTCTATGGCTACACCTTC; CDR3aa: CASSHAGQVYGYTF
d_gene: NA; v_gene: TRBV20-1; abundance: few; j_gene: TRBJ2-1; CDR3nt: TGCAGTGCTAGAGATCCCTTCTCGGGTGAGCAGTTCTTC; CDR3aa: CSARDPFSGEQFF
d_gene: NA; v_gene: TRBV7-2; abundance: many; j_gene: TRBJ2-3; CDR3nt: TGTGCCAGCAGCTTAGCGCTCGGCACAGATACGCAGTATTTT; CDR3aa: CASSLALGTDTQYF
d_gene: TRBD2; v_gene: TRBV6-2/TRBV6-3; abundance: NA; j_gene: TRBJ2-5; CDR3nt: TGTGCCAGCAGTTACCGGAGCGGGGGCGTTGAAGAGACCCAGTACTTC; CDR3aa: CASSYRSGGVEETQYF
d_gene: NA; v_gene: TRBV6-9; abundance: NA; j_gene: TRBJ2-2; CDR3nt: TGTGCCCTCCCTACTGCGGGGACCGGGGAGCTGTTTTTT; CDR3aa: CALPTAGTGELFF
d_gene: NA; v_gene: TRBV2; abundance: NA; j_gene: TRBJ2-5; CDR3nt: TGTGCCAGCAAGACAGAAGAGACCCAGTACTTC; CDR3aa: CASKTEETQYF
d_gene: NA; v_gene: TRBV5-4; abundance: few; j_gene: TRBJ2-7; CDR3nt: TGTGCCAGCAGCTTCTTTCAATACGAGCAGTACTTC; CDR3aa: CASSFFQYEQYF
d_gene: NA; v_gene: TRBV15; abundance: NA; j_gene: TRBJ2-5; CDR3nt: TGTGCCACCAGCACCCGATCCGGAGGAGAGACCCAGTACTTC; CDR3aa: CATSTRSGGETQYF
d_gene: NA; v_gene: TRBV30; abundance: few; j_gene: TRBJ2-2; CDR3nt: TGTGCCTGGACCACACTTAGGGAGCTGTTTTTT; CDR3aa: CAWTTLRELFF
d_gene: NA; v_gene: TRBV12-3/TRBV12-4; abundance: NA; j_gene: TRBJ1-1; CDR3nt: TGTGCCAGCAAGCCCGGAGGGAAGAACACTGAAGCTTTCTTT; CDR3aa: CASKPGGKNTEAFF
d_gene: NA; v_gene: TRBV7-6; abundance: many; j_gene: TRBJ2-5; CDR3nt: TGTGCCAGCAGCTCCCACCGGGGCCAAGAGACCCAGTACTTC; CDR3aa: CASSSHRGQETQYF
d_gene: NA; v_gene: TRBV7-2; abundance: NA; j_gene: TRBJ1-5; CDR3nt: TGTGCCAGCACCCCTGGGGGGGGGAGCAATCAGCCCCAGCATTTT; CDR3aa: CASTPGGGSNQPQHF
d_gene: NA; v_gene: TRBV6-8; abundance: many; j_gene: TRBJ2-3; CDR3nt: TGTGCCACTCTCTCGGGGGCCCCAGATACGCAGTATTTT; CDR3aa: CATLSGAPDTQYF
d_gene: NA; v_gene: TRBV18; abundance: NA; j_gene: TRBJ2-3; CDR3nt: TGTGCCAGCTCACCAACCCCGTATAACGCAGATACGCAGTATTTT; CDR3aa: CASSPTPYNADTQYF
d_gene: NA; v_gene: TRBV29-1; abundance: NA; j_gene: TRBJ1-3; CDR3nt: TGCAGCGTTGTCACCCCTAGGGGATCTGGAAACACCATATATTTT; CDR3aa: CSVVTPRGSGNTIYF
d_gene: TRBD2; v_gene: TRBV5-4; abundance: few; j_gene: TRBJ2-5; CDR3nt: TGTGCCAGCACCTCACGAGCGGGACCACTCCAAGAGACCCAGTACTTC; CDR3aa: CASTSRAGPLQETQYF
d_gene: NA; v_gene: TRBV6-5; abundance: few; j_gene: TRBJ2-5; CDR3nt: TGTGCCAGCAGTTACTCCCCTAACCGGGCCCAGTACTTC; CDR3aa: CASSYSPNRAQYF
d_gene: TRBD2; v_gene: TRBV27; abundance: NA; j_gene: TRBJ2-3; CDR3nt: TGTGCCAGCAGACTTGGCCGGACTAGCGGTAGCACAGATACGCAGTATTTT; CDR3aa: CASRLGRTSGSTDTQYF
d_gene: NA; v_gene: TRBV7-2; abundance: many; j_gene: TRBJ2-5; CDR3nt: TGTGCCAGCAGCTTAGGCCAACTAGAGCGAGAGACCCAGTACTTC; CDR3aa: CASSLGQLERETQYF